Shown below are 10 T cell receptor beta chains from a single sample sequenced in a study of identifying expanded T cells in peripheral blood. Repertoires were generated with immunoSEQ multiplex PCR, while TCRdb's copy carries only in-frame clones and drops some. Of about 81,000 clones in the sample, 84% were seen once. The specimen sequenced was blood. These TCRs come from a person aged 18 to 70 in good health.

J is TRBJ1-4 and V is TRBV19; possible D gene TRBD1, 6 bases. The CDR3 spans 14 residues. Per the germline V gene, CDR1 is LNHDA and CDR2 is SQIVND (reference sequence). Trimming took 5 bases from V and 5 from J, leaving 12 bases between them. As DNA, the CDR3 is TGTGCCAGTAGTGCCCAACAGGGAAATGAAAAACTGTTTTTT. Translated: CASSAQQGNEKLFF.

This chain links TRBV13 with TRBJ1-2, with D perhaps matching TRBD1 (5 bases). The germline CDR1 and CDR2 sequences are PRHDT and FYEKMQ (reference sequence). Trimming left V 6 bases short and J 4 bases short, with 15 bases between. The CDR3 covers 14 residues. CDR3 DNA: TGTGCCAGCAGTGAGGGGCGGGAAATCTATGGCTACACCTTC. Encoded protein: CASSEGREIYGYTF.

The rearrangement joins TRBV28 to TRBJ2-7, with TRBD1 identical over 8 bases. Germline CDR1 MDHEN, CDR2 SYDVKM. V gave up 3 bases and J gave up 2 bases; unmatched junction bases: 6. This CDR3 contains 15 residues. The CDR3 nucleotides are TGTGCCAGCAGTTTTGAGGACAGGGTCACCTACGAGCAGTACTTC. Its translation: CASSFEDRVTYEQYF.

This clone was detected only a few times. The chain carries TRBV7-9 and TRBJ2-3; D uncertain. This CDR3 has 16 residues. V was trimmed by 1 base and J by 3 bases, leaving 14 bases between them. Germline lookup yields CDR1 SEHNR and CDR2 FQNEAQ (reference sequence). The CDR3 DNA reads as TGTGCCAGCAGCTTAGGGGCAGTCGGGCGTACAGATACGCAGTATTTT. It specifies CASSLGAVGRTDTQYF. Variable domain in full (rest from reference TRBV7-9 and TRBJ2-3): DTGVSQNPRHKITKRGQNVTFRCDPISEHNRLYWYRQTLGQGPEFLTYFQNEAQLEKSRLLSDRFSAERPKGSFSTLEIQRTEQGDSAMYLCASSLGAVGRTDTQYFGPGTRLTVL.

CDR3 nucleotide sequence: TGTGCCAGCAGTCTAGCGGGAGGGCTGTCCTACGAGCAGTACTTC. Translating it yields CASSLAGGLSYEQYF. V usage is TRBV7-2 and J usage is TRBJ2-7; 12 nucleotides agree with TRBD2. V shed 6 bases and J 1 base; nucleotides not matched to a gene: 4. This CDR3 is built from 15 residues. Germline CDR1 and CDR2: SGHTA and FQGNSA.

CDR3 residues: CASSVGEGYTEAFF. For the CDR3, the DNA is TGTGCCAGCAGCGTAGGGGAAGGGTACACTGAAGCTTTCTTT. The chain links TRBV9 to TRBJ1-1; D is undetermined. This CDR3 region has 14 residues. Germline values: CDR1 SGDLS, CDR2 YYNGEE. Trimming shortened V by 0 bases and J by 3 bases, and 9 bases separated the two germline ends.

The chain joins TRBV20-1 to TRBJ1-3; no clear D gene. The CDR3 contains 10 residues. Germline loops: CDR1 DFQATT, CDR2 SNEGSKA (reference sequence). With 0 bases removed from V and 7 bases from J, the gap between germline ends came to 1 base. CDR3 DNA: TGCAGTGCTAGAGATAACACCATATATTTT. Translated, it gives CSARDNTIYF.

This rearrangement joins TRBV9 to TRBJ2-1; 7 positions match TRBD2. The J segment lost 5 bases and the V segment lost 4 bases, leaving 12 bases of the junction unmatched. Germline V gene lookup returns CDR1 SGDLS and CDR2 YYNGEE. The CDR3 spans 16 residues. The CDR3 sequence is CASSPRTSWGHNEQFF. CDR3 coding DNA: TGTGCCAGCAGCCCGAGGACTAGTTGGGGCCACAATGAGCAGTTCTTC.

V and J are TRBV5-1 and TRBJ2-3; tentatively, D is TRBD1 (5 bases). The ends were cut back, 1 base at V and 0 bases at J, with 15 bases in the middle. Germline values: CDR1 SGHRS, CDR2 YFSETQ. This CDR3 region has 17 residues. The CDR3 loop reads CASSLSGRASSTDTQYF. For the CDR3, the DNA is TGCGCCAGCAGCTTGTCGGGCAGGGCGTCTAGCACAGATACGCAGTATTTT.

V is TRBV6-4 and J is TRBJ2-3; 7 bases line up with TRBD2. Trimming cost V 2 bases and J 0 bases; bases outside gene matches: 8. The CDR3 consists of 17 residues. Germline loops: CDR1 MRHNA, CDR2 SNTAGT. This CDR3 is CASSDPETSTSTDTQYF. CDR3 DNA sequence: TGTGCCAGCAGTGACCCTGAGACTAGCACTAGCACAGATACGCAGTATTTT.